This T cell receptor (beta chain) is from a study of a mutant IDH1 vaccine in newly diagnosed glioma. Study background: In weeks 1, 3, 5, 7, 11, 15, 19 and 23, patients were vaccinated. The sex distribution of treated patients was 62.5% male and approximately 40% female, with a mean age of 40.4 years. Vaccination started 4-6 weeks after radiotherapy alone, or with temozolomide cycles.

The time point denotes: week 23, last vaccination. What each vaccine dose contained was 300 ug of mutant IDH1 20-mer peptide, accompanied by topical imiquimod. The donors' diagnosis was new WHO grade 3 or 4 astrocytoma that was IDH1-mutant and ATRX-lost. The CDR3 contains 15 residues. The germline V and J ends were trimmed by 4 bases and 0 bases, with 11 bases remaining between them. The germline V gene encodes CDR1 SGHVS and CDR2 FQNEAQ. As for this clone: The target antigen is unknown.

Assay: immunoSEQ multiplex PCR; the TCRdb copy retains only in-frame clones and omits some. This table has about 65,000 clones, roughly 85% appearing once. This TCR came from a man aged 25-45 years with glioma. The rearrangement links TRBV7-8 to TRBJ2-3; D gene ambiguous. The starting material was PBMCs, obtained from a glioma patient whose treatment included an IDH1 peptide vaccine. CDR3: CASSSLEVSTDTQYF. CDR3 DNA sequence: TGTGCCAGCAGCTCCCTTGAGGTCAGCACAGATACGCAGTATTTT. The variable domain in full, completed from reference TRBV7-8 and TRBJ2-3, reads GAGVSQSPRYKVAKRGQDVALRCDPISGHVSLFWYQQALGQGPEFLTYFQNEAQLDKSGLPSDRFFAERPEGSVSTLKIQRTQQEDSAVYLCASSSLEVSTDTQYFGPGTRLTVL.